A single sample is the source of the 22 T cell receptor beta chains below, sequenced in a study of blood T cell repertoires in COVID-19. Data came from immunoSEQ multiplex PCR; TCRdb stores just in-frame clones and leaves some out. The repertoire holds tens of thousands of clones, with around 90% as singletons. Sequenced material: peripheral blood. All receptors come from a man in his 60s with active COVID-19.

This clone was picked up one time. The V call is TRBV12-3 or TRBV12-4, the J call TRBJ2-7; TRBD1 matches 7 bases. The CDR3 length is 13 residues. V lost 6 bases and J lost 1; bases outside the gene matches: 3. CDR3 loop: CASSHRGSYEQYF. CDR3 nucleotide sequence: TGTGCCAGCAGCCACAGGGGTTCCTACGAGCAGTACTTC.

This clone was observed a few times. This CDR3 reads CASSLAGGGKTYEQYF. The CDR3 region has the DNA TGTGCCAGCAGCTTAGCCGGCGGGGGAAAGACCTACGAGCAGTACTTC. V gene TRBV13 combines with J gene TRBJ2-7; 7 positions match TRBD2. In germline, CDR1 is PRHDT, CDR2 FYEKMQ (reference sequence). CDR3 length: 16 amino acids. The trim removed 1 base at V and 2 bases at J, leaving 8 bases unmatched.

This clone was detected once. This chain joins TRBV9 and TRBJ2-2; TRBD2 agrees at 8 bases. The CDR3 consists of 18 residues. With 0 bases clipped from V and 5 bases from J, the junction kept 12 bases outside the gene matches. Germline values: CDR1 SGDLS, CDR2 YYNGEE. The CDR3 bases are TGTGCCAGCAGCGTAGCTGAGACGGGACTAGGGGGAACCGGGGAGCTGTTTTTT. This sequence encodes CASSVAETGLGGTGELFF.

This chain uses TRBV2 with TRBJ2-7; D possibly corresponds to TRBD1 (6 bases). The CDR3 runs to 14 residues. Germline assignment: CDR1 SNHLY and CDR2 FYNNEI. Trimming took 7 bases from V and 1 from J, leaving 14 bases between them. The DNA for the CDR3 is TGTGCCAGCACCTGGACAGAAGTATCCTACGAGCAGTACTTC. It encodes CASTWTEVSYEQYF.

This clone was found once. V usage is TRBV2 and J usage is TRBJ1-3; D unresolved. This CDR3 contains 14 residues. V lost 3 bases and J 0 bases, leaving 6 bases between the germline ends. The germline V gene has CDR1 SNHLY and CDR2 FYNNEI. CDR3 region: CASSDGFSGNTIYF. For the CDR3, the DNA is TGTGCCAGCAGTGACGGTTTCTCTGGAAACACCATATATTTT. Using reference TRBV2 and TRBJ1-3 for the parts outside the CDR3, the full variable domain is EPEVTQTPSHQVTQMGQEVILRCVPISNHLYFYWYRQILGQKVEFLVSFYNNEISEKSEIFDDQFSVERPDGSNFTLKIRSTKLEDSAMYFCASSDGFSGNTIYFGEGSWLTVV.

In its sample, this clone is medium-sized. This chain joins TRBV28 and TRBJ1-3; D is uncertain. The V end was cut by 2 bases, the J end by 4 bases, with 9 bases between. This CDR3 spans 14 amino acids. In germline, CDR1 is MDHEN, CDR2 SYDVKM. The CDR3 DNA reads as TGTGCCAGCAGTTTAGTTGGTCGGGGAAACACCATATATTTT. Its translation: CASSLVGRGNTIYF.

The chain combines TRBV2 with TRBJ1-2; D remains unclear. The CDR3 runs 12 residues. Germline V gene sequence: CDR1 SNHLY, CDR2 FYNNEI. Trimming cost V 3 bases and J 1 base, with 3 bases left between them. CDR3 residues: CASSDHNYGYTF. The CDR3 bases are TGTGCCAGCAGTGACCATAACTATGGCTACACCTTC.

The gene calls are TRBV4-1 and TRBJ2-2, with TRBD1 as a possible D gene (5 bases). Per the germline V gene, CDR1 is MGHRA and CDR2 is YSYEKL. Trimming removed 1 base at V and 2 bases at J, with 11 bases between. The CDR3 sequence is 16 residues long. The CDR3 sequence: CASSQGPTGNTGELFF. In DNA, the CDR3 is TGCGCCAGCAGCCAAGGTCCTACAGGAAACACCGGGGAGCTGTTTTTT.

The V gene is TRBV5-1, the J gene TRBJ1-2; 7 bases match TRBD1. Trimming at V came to 3 bases and at J to 4 bases, leaving 6 bases not matched to a gene. The length of the CDR3 is 14 residues. Looked up from germline, CDR1 is SGHRS and CDR2 is YFSETQ. CDR3 nucleotide sequence: TGCGCCAGCAGCTGGGACAGTACTTCCTATGGCTACACCTTC. Translated: CASSWDSTSYGYTF.

The gene calls are TRBV9 and TRBJ1-5; D gene uncertain. Germline loops: CDR1 SGDLS, CDR2 YYNGEE. The V gene lost 5 bases and the J gene lost 3 bases, with 15 bases spanning the gap. The CDR3 is 15 residues long. CDR3 protein: CASSVTGEFNQPQHF. Written as DNA, the CDR3 is TGTGCCAGCAGTGTCACTGGGGAGTTCAATCAGCCCCAGCATTTT. Variable domain in full (rest from reference TRBV9 and TRBJ1-5): DSGVTQTPKHLITATGQRVTLRCSPRSGDLSVYWYQQSLDQGLQFLIQYYNGEERAKGNILERFSAQQFPDLHSELNLSSLELGDSALYFCASSVTGEFNQPQHFGDGTRLSIL.

The chain carries TRBV6-6 and TRBJ2-1; a weak D match, TRBD1 (5 bases). The germline V gene encodes CDR1 MNHNY and CDR2 SVGAGI (reference sequence). Trimming shortened V by 4 bases and J by 7 bases, and 8 bases separated the two germline ends. This CDR3 contains 12 residues. The CDR3 here is CASSSQGNEQFF. CDR3 in DNA: TGTGCCAGCAGTTCCCAGGGTAATGAGCAGTTCTTC.

The chain uses TRBV7-3 and TRBJ2-1; D may be TRBD2 (6 bases). CDR3 length: 14 amino acids. Germline V gene data show CDR1 as SGHTA and CDR2 as FQGTGA. V gave up 3 bases and J gave up 9 bases, with 15 bases separating them. The CDR3 DNA sequence: TGTGCCAGCAGCTTTGGAGGGGCCGGAGTTGAGCAGTTCTTC. Its protein product is CASSFGGAGVEQFF.

The rearrangement uses TRBV10-3 and TRBJ2-3; D is unclear. CDR1 is ENHRY and CDR2 is SYGVKD in the germline V gene. With 0 bases removed from V and 5 bases from J, the gap between germline ends came to 12 bases. The CDR3 contains 15 residues. CDR3 in DNA: TGTGCCATCAGTGAGTCTTGGCAGGCAAGAGATACGCAGTATTTT. Encoded protein: CAISESWQARDTQYF.

The chain employs TRBV4-3 and TRBJ1-2, with D perhaps matching TRBD1 (5 bases). The CDR3 loop spans 15 amino acids. Trimming stripped 0 bases from V and 1 base from J, with 9 bases between. Germline V CDR1 and CDR2: LGHNA, YSLEER. The CDR3 coding sequence is TGCGCCAGCAGCCAAGATGTCGGGGGTAACTATGGCTACACCTTC. Translating gives CASSQDVGGNYGYTF.

The rearrangement joins TRBV28 to TRBJ2-4; TRBD1 aligns across 9 bases. V was pared by 5 bases and J by 0 bases, with 5 bases of the junction left unmatched. The CDR3 spans 16 residues. Germline V CDR1 and CDR2: MDHEN, SYDVKM. CDR3 DNA: TGTGCCAGCAGTAAACAGGGGGCATTAGCCAAAAACATTCAGTACTTC. This codes for CASSKQGALAKNIQYF.

The genes are TRBV2 and TRBJ2-7, with 8 bases identical to TRBD2. The CDR3 extends over 14 amino acids. Germline lookup yields CDR1 SNHLY and CDR2 FYNNEI. V shed 6 bases and J 0 bases; nucleotides not matched to a gene: 4. The chain's CDR3 is CASRGLVTSYEQYF. The CDR3 nucleotides are TGTGCCAGCAGGGGACTAGTGACCTCCTACGAGCAGTACTTC.

V is TRBV6-5 and J is TRBJ1-2, with a possible D match to TRBD1 (6 bases). V lost 6 bases, J lost 4 bases, and 18 bases lay in between. Germline V gene sequence: CDR1 MNHEY, CDR2 SVGAGI. This CDR3 is 15 amino acids long. The CDR3 spells CASRPEITGFYGYTF. DNA for the CDR3: TGTGCCAGCAGACCCGAGATTACAGGGTTCTATGGCTACACCTTC.

V usage is TRBV7-2 and J usage is TRBJ2-6; TRBD1 might be the D (7 bases). This CDR3 has 15 residues. Germline values: CDR1 SGHTA, CDR2 FQGNSA. Trimming cost V 6 bases and J 5 bases, with 14 bases left between them. The CDR3 loop reads CASRGGGARANVLTF. The CDR3, as DNA: TGTGCCAGCAGAGGAGGGGGCGCGAGGGCCAACGTCCTGACTTTC.

This clone came up once. This chain connects TRBV19 to TRBJ1-2; TRBD1 matches at 8 bases. The V gene's germline CDR1 is LNHDA and CDR2 SQIVND (reference sequence). J lost 5 bases, V lost 5 bases, and 7 bases had no gene match. The CDR3 extends over 14 amino acids. The CDR3 spells CASSPQGANYGYTF. In DNA form, the CDR3 reads TGTGCCAGTAGTCCTCAGGGGGCAAATTATGGCTACACCTTC. Using reference TRBV19 and TRBJ1-2 for the parts outside the CDR3, the full variable domain is DGGITQSPKYLFRKEGQNVTLSCEQNLNHDAMYWYRQDPGQGLRLIYYSQIVNDFQKGDIAEGYSVSREKKESFPLTVTSAQKNPTAFYLCASSPQGANYGYTFGSGTRLTVV.

V is TRBV5-6 and J is TRBJ2-3; 7 nucleotides match TRBD1. The CDR3 is 16 amino acids. Germline loops: CDR1 SGHDT, CDR2 YYEEEE. Unmatched junction bases numbered 10, after V lost 6 bases and J lost 0 bases. CDR3 protein: CASTRTGRGSTDTQYF. CDR3 DNA: TGTGCCAGCACCCGGACAGGTCGGGGAAGCACAGATACGCAGTATTTT. The variable domain in full, with the rest retrieved from reference TRBV5-6 and TRBJ2-3, is DAGVTQSPTHLIKTRGQQVTLRCSPKSGHDTVSWYQQALGQGPQFIFQYYEEEERQRGNFPDRFSGHQFPNYSSELNVNALLLGDSALYLCASTRTGRGSTDTQYFGPGTRLTVL.

This clone was observed once. The V and J genes are TRBV10-1 and TRBJ2-1; possibly TRBD2 for D (5 bases). Germline assignment: CDR1 WNHNN and CDR2 SYGVQD (reference sequence). The germline V and J ends were trimmed by 7 bases and 6 bases, with 16 bases remaining between them. This CDR3 is built from 14 residues. This CDR3 is CASKMRAWFNEQFF. CDR3 sequence (DNA): TGCGCCAGCAAAATGAGGGCTTGGTTCAATGAGCAGTTCTTC.

V gene TRBV5-4 combines with J gene TRBJ1-6; TRBD1 might be the D (6 bases). The CDR3 is 16 residues long. Trimming shortened V by 0 bases and J by 7 bases, and 14 bases separated the two germline ends. The germline CDR1 and CDR2 sequences are SGHNT and YYREEE (reference sequence). Here the CDR3 reads CASSLGNRAKNSPLHF. The CDR3 DNA reads TGTGCCAGCAGCTTGGGAAACAGGGCTAAAAATTCACCCCTCCACTTT. The variable domain in full, completed from reference TRBV5-4 and TRBJ1-6, reads ETGVTQSPTHLIKTRGQQVTLRCSSQSGHNTVSWYQQALGQGPQFIFQYYREEENGRGNFPPRFSGLQFPNYSSELNVNALELDDSALYLCASSLGNRAKNSPLHFGNGTRLTVT.